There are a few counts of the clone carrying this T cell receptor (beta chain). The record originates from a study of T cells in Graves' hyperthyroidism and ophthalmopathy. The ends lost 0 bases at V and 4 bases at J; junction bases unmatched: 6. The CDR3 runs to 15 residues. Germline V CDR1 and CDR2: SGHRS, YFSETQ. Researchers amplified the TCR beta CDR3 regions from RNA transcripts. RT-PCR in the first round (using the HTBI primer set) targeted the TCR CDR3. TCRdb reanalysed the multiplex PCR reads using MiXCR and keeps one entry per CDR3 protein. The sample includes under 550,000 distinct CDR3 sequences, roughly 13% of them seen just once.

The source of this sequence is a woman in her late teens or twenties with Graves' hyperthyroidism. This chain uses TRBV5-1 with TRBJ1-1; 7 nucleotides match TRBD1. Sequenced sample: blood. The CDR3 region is CASSLERGDSTEAFF. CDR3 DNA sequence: TGCGCCAGCAGCTTGGAAAGGGGGGACAGCACTGAAGCTTTCTTT.